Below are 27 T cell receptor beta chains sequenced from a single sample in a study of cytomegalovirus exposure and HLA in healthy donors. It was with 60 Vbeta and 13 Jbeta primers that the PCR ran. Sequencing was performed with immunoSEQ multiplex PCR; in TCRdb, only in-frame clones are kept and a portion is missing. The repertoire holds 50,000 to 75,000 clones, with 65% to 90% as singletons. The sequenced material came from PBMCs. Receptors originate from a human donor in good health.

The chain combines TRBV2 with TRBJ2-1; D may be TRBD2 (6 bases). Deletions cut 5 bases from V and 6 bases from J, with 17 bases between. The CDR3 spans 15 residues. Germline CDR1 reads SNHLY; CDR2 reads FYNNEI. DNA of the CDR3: TGTGCCAGCAGTCCAAGCGGGCGGGCCCGCAATGAGCAGTTCTTC. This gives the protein CASSPSGRARNEQFF.

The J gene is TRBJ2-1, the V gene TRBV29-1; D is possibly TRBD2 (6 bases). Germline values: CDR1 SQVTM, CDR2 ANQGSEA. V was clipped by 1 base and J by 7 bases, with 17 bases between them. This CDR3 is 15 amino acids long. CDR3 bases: TGCAGCGTTGAAGGCGGCTCGGACTACATGAATGAGCAGTTCTTC. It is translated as CSVEGGSDYMNEQFF.

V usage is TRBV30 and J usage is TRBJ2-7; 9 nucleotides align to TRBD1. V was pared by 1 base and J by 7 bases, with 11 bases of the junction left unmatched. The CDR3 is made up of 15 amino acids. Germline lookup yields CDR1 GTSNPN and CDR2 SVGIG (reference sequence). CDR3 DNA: TGTGCCTGGAGTGACTGGGACAGGGATTCGGGAGAGCAGTACTTC. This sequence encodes CAWSDWDRDSGEQYF.

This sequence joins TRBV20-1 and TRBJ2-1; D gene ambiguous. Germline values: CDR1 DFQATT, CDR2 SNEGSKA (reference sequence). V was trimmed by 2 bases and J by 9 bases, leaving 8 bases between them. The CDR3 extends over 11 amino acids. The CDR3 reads CSARRWAEQFF. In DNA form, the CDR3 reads TGCAGTGCTAGACGTTGGGCTGAGCAGTTCTTC.

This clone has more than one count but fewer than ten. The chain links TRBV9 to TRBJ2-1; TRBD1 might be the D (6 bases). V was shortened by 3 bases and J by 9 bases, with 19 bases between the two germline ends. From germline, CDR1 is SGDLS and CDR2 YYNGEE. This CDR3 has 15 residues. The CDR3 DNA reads TGTGCCAGCAGCGCACAGGCTAATTCACAGGGTGAGCAGTTCTTC. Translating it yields CASSAQANSQGEQFF.

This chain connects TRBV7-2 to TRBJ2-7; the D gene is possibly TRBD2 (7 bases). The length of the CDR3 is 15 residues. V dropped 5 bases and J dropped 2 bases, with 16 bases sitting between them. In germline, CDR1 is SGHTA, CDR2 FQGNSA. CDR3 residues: CASSQLLGGPYEQYF. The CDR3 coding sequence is TGTGCCAGCAGCCAACTTCTGGGGGGGCCCTACGAGCAGTACTTC.

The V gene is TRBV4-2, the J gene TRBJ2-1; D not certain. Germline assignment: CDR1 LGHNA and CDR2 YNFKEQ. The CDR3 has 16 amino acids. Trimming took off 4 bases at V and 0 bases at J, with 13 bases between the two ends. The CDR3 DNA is TGTGCCAGCAGCCGAGACTTGATACTCTCCTACAATGAGCAGTTCTTC. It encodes CASSRDLILSYNEQFF.

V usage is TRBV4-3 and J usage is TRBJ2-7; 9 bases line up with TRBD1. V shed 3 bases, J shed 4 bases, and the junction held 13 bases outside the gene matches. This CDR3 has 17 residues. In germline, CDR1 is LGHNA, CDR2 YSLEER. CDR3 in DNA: TGCGCCAGCAGCCAGTATATCTCGGGGACAGGGAAGTACGAGCAGTACTTC. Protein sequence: CASSQYISGTGKYEQYF.

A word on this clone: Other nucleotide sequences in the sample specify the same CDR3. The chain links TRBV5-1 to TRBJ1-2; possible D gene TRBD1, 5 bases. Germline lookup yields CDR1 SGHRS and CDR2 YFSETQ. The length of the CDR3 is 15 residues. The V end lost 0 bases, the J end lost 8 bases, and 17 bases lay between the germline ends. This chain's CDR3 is CASSLAGPGEKGYTF. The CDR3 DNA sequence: TGCGCCAGCAGCTTGGCGGGGCCGGGGGAGAAGGGCTACACCTTC.

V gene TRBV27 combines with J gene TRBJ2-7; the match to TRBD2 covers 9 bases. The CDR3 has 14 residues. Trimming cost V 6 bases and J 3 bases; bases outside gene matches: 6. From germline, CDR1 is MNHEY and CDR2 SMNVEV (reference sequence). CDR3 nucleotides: TGTGCCAGCAGACCGCGGGAGGGCCGCTACGAGCAGTACTTC. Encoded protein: CASRPREGRYEQYF.

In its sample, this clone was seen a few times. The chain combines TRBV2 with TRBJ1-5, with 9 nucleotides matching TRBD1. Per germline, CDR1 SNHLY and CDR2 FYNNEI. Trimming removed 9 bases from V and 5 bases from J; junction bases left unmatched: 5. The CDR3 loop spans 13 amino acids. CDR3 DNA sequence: TGTGCCAGAGACAGGGGGATTCATCAGCCCCAGCATTTT. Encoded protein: CARDRGIHQPQHF.

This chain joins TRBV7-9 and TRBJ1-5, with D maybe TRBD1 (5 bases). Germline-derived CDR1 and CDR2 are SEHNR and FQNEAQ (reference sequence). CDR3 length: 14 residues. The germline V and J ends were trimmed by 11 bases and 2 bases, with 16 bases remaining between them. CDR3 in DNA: TGTGCCGTTGGGGGGGACCATGGCAATCAGCCCCAGCATTTT. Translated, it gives CAVGGDHGNQPQHF.

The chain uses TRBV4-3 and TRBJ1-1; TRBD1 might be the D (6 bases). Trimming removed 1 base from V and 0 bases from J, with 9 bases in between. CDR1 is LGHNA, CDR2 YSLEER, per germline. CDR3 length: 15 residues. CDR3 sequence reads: CASSQVQGMNTEAFF. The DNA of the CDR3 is TGCGCCAGCAGCCAAGTCCAGGGGATGAACACTGAAGCTTTCTTT.

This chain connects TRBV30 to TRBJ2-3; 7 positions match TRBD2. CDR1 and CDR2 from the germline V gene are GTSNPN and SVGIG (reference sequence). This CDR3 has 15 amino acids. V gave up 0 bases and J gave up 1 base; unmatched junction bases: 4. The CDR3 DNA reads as TGTGCCTGGAGTGTACTCCGGGGGGGCACAGATACGCAGTATTTT. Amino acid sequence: CAWSVLRGGTDTQYF.

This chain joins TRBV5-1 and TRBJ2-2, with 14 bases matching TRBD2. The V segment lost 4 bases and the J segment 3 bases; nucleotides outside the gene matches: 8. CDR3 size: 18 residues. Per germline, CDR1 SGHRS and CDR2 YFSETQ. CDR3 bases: TGCGCCAGCAGCCGTGGGACTAGCGGGAGCAGAGACACCGGGGAGCTGTTTTTT. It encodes CASSRGTSGSRDTGELFF.

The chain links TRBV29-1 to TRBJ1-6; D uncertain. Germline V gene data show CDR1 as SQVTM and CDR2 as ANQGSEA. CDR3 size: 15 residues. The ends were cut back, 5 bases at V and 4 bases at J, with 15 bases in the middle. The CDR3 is CSVPPRPGYNSPLHF. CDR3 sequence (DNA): TGCAGCGTTCCCCCTCGTCCGGGTTATAATTCACCCCTCCACTTT.

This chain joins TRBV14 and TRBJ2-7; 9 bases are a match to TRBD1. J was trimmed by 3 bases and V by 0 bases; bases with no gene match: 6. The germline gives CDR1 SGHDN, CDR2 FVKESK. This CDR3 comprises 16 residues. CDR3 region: CASSQDKGTGFYEQYF. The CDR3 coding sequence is TGTGCCAGCAGCCAAGATAAGGGGACAGGGTTCTACGAGCAGTACTTC. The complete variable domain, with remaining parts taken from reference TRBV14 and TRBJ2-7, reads EAGVTQFPSHSVIEKGQTVTLRCDPISGHDNLYWYRRVMGKEIKFLLHFVKESKQDESGMPNNRFLAERTGGTYSTLKVQPAELEDSGVYFCASSQDKGTGFYEQYFGPGTRLTVT.

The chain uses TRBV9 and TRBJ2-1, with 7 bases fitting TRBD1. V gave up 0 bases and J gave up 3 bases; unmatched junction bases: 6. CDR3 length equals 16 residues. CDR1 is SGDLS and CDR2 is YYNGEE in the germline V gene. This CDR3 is CASSVGQGQYYNEQFF. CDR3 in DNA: TGTGCCAGCAGCGTAGGCCAGGGACAGTACTACAATGAGCAGTTCTTC. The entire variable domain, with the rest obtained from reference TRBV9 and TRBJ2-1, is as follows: DSGVTQTPKHLITATGQRVTLRCSPRSGDLSVYWYQQSLDQGLQFLIQYYNGEERAKGNILERFSAQQFPDLHSELNLSSLELGDSALYFCASSVGQGQYYNEQFFGPGTRLTVL.

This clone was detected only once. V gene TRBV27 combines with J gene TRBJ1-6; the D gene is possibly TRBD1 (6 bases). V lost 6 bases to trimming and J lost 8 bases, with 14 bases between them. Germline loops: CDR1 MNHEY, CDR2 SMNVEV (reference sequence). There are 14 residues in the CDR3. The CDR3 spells CASSLRGSDSPLHF. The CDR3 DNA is TGTGCCAGCAGCCTCAGGGGTTCGGATTCACCCCTCCACTTT.

The CDR3 is CARYLGDTDRGLANEQFF. The CDR3 DNA is TGTGCCAGATATCTAGGGGACACAGACAGGGGACTAGCCAATGAGCAGTTCTTC. The V call is TRBV27, the J call TRBJ2-1; D might be TRBD2 (9 bases). CDR3 length equals 18 residues. Between the trimmed V and J ends, which lost 9 bases and 6 bases, there was a span of 30 bases. Looked up from germline, CDR1 is MNHEY and CDR2 is SMNVEV (reference sequence).

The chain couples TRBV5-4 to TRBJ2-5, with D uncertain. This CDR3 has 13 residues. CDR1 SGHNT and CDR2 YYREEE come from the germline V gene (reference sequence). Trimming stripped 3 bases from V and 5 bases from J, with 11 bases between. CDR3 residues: CASSSMPRETQYF. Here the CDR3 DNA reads TGTGCCAGCAGCTCGATGCCCAGGGAGACCCAGTACTTC.

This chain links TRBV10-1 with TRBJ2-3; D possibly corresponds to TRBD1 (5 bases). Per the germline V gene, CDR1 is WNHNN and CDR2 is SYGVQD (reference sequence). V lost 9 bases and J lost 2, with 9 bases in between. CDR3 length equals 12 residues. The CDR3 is CASSGNTDTQYF. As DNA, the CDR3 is TGCGCCAGTTCAGGGAACACAGATACGCAGTATTTT.

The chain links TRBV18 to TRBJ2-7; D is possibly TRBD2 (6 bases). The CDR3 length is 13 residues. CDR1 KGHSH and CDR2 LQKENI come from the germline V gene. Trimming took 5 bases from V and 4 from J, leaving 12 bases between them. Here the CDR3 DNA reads TGTGCCAGCTCAGAGGTGGAGGGATACGAGCAGTACTTC. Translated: CASSEVEGYEQYF.

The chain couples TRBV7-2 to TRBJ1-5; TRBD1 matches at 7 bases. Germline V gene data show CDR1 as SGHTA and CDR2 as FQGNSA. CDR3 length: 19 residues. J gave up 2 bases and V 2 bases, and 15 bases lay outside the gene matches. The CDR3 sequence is CASSLHLNYRGRGNQPQHF. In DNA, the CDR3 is TGTGCCAGCAGCTTACACCTAAATTACAGGGGACGTGGCAATCAGCCCCAGCATTTT. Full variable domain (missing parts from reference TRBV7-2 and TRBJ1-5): GAGVSQSPSNKVTEKGKDVELRCDPISGHTALYWYRQSLGQGLEFLIYFQGNSAPDKSGLPSDRFSAERTGGSVSTLTIQRTQQEDSAVYLCASSLHLNYRGRGNQPQHFGDGTRLSIL.

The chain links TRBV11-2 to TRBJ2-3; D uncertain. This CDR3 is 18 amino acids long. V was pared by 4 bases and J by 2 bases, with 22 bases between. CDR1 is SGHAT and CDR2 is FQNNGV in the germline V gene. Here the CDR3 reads CASSSRRRPSLNTDTQYF. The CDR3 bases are TGTGCCAGCAGCTCGCGACGGAGACCTTCGCTGAACACAGATACGCAGTATTTT.

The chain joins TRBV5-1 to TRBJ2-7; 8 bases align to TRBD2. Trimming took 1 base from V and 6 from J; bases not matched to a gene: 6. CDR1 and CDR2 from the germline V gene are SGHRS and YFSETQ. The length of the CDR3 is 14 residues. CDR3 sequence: CASSLTGGPPEQYF. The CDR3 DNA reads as TGCGCCAGCAGCTTGACGGGAGGGCCGCCCGAGCAGTACTTC.

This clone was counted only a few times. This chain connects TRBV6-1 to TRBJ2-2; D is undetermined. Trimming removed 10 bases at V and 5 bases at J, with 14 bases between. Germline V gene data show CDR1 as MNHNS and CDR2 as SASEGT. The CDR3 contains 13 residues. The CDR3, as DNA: TGTGCCACCGCGTTCTTCCAAACCGGGGAGCTGTTTTTT. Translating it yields CATAFFQTGELFF.